This TCR beta chain appears in the sequencing data of a study of T cell responses to AZD1222 COVID-19 vaccine. General study findings and limits: Breadth and depth of Spike-specific TCRs rose after two AZD1222 doses.

The CDR3 is 14 amino acids. The V and J ends lost 6 bases and 5 bases respectively, with 14 bases between them. The germline V gene has CDR1 MRHNA and CDR2 SNTAGT. To note about this clone: Its antigen is undetermined.

The data were produced by immunoSEQ multiplex PCR, yet TCRdb's version contains in-frame clones alone and is incomplete. The sample consists of about 120,000 clones, around 82% of them appearing once. This receptor was obtained from an adult in good health. The material sequenced was peripheral blood, taken on day 0 of AZD1222 vaccination. This chain links TRBV6-4 with TRBJ1-5, with unresolved D. CDR3 amino acids: CASSPDIDHQPQHF. In DNA, the CDR3 is TGTGCCAGCAGCCCCGACATTGACCATCAGCCCCAGCATTTT.